This passage covers 2 T cell receptor beta chains from one sample sequenced in a study of molecular identifiers for immune sequencing clone quantification. TCRdb re-derived calls from the PCR reads in MiXCR, one entry per CDR3 protein. Of about 640,000 distinct CDR3 sequences listed, about 20% are singletons. The sequencing sample was made of naive CD8+ T cells from blood, with Jurkat cell RNA spiked in. As to subset: FACS-sorted CD8+CD4-CCR7+CD45RA+ naive T cells. Receptors originate from a human donor in good health. Some libraries in this study had Jurkat cell RNA spiked in.

Many counts were recorded for this clonotype. The chain employs TRBV7-2 and TRBJ2-7, with D possibly being TRBD1 or TRBD2 (5 bases each). Trimming took 4 bases from V and 3 from J, leaving 13 bases between them. The CDR3 extends over 14 amino acids. The germline V gene encodes CDR1 SGHTA and CDR2 FQGNSA. The CDR3 sequence is CASSSRGSYYEQYF. In DNA form, the CDR3 reads TGTGCCAGCAGCTCCCGGGGCAGCTACTACGAGCAGTACTTC.

This clonotype showed up many times. This rearrangement joins TRBV5-1 to TRBJ1-1; 8 nucleotides align to TRBD1. This CDR3 region has 13 residues. Unmatched junction bases numbered 5, after V lost 5 bases and J lost 5 bases. The germline gives CDR1 SGHRS, CDR2 YFSETQ. Written as DNA, the CDR3 is TGCGCCAGCAGAGCAGGACAGGGTACTGAAGCTTTCTTT. As protein: CASRAGQGTEAFF.